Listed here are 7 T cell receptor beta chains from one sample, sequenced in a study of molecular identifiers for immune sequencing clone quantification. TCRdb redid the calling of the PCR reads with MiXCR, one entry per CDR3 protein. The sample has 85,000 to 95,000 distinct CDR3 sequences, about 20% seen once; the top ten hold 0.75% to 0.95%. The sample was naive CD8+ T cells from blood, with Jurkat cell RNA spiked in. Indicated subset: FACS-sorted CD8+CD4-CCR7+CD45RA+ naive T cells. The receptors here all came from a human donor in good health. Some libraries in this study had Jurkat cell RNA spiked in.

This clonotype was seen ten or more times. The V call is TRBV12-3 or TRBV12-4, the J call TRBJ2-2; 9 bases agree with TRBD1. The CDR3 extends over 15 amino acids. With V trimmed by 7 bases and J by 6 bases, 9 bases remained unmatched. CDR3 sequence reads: CASTHGQGSSGELFF. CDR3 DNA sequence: TGTGCCAGCACCCACGGACAGGGGTCTTCCGGGGAGCTGTTTTTT.

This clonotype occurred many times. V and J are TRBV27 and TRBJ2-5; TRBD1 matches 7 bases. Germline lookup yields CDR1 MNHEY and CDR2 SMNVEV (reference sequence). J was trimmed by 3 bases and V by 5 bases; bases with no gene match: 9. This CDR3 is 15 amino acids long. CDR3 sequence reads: CASSSPRQGEETQYF. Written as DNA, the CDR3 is TGTGCCAGCAGTAGCCCAAGACAGGGTGAAGAGACCCAGTACTTC.

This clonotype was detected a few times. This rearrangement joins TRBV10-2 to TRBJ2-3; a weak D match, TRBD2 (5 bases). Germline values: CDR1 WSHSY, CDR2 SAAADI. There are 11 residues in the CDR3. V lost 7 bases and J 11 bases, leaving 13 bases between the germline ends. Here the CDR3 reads CASKDSLEQYF. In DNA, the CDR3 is TGCGCCAGCAAGGACTCACTCGAGCAGTATTTT.

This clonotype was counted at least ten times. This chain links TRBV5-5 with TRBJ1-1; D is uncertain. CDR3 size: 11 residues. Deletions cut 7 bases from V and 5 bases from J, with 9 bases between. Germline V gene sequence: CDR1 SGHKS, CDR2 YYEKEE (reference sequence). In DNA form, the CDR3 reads TGTGCCAGCGGCGTAGGTACTGAAGCTTTCTTT. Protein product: CASGVGTEAFF.

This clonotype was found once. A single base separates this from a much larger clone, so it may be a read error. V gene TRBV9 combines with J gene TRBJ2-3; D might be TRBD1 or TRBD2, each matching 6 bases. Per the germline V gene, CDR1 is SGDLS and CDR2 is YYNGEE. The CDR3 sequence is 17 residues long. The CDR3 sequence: CASSPLRGRPSTDTRYF. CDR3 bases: TGTGCCAGCAGCCCCCTTCGGGGGCGGCCAAGCACAGATACGCGGTATTTT.

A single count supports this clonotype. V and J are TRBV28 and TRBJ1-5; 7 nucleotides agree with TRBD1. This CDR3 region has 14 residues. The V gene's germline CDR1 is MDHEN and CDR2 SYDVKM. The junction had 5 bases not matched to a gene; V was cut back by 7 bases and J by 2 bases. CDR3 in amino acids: CASIQGIGNQPQHF. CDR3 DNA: TGTGCCAGCATACAGGGGATCGGCAATCAGCCCCAGCATTTT.

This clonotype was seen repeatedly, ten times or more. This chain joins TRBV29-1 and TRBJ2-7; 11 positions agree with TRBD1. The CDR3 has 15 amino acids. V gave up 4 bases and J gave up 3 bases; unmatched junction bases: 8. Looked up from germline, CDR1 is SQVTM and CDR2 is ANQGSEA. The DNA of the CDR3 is TGCAGCGTTGGTGGGACAGGGGGTAACTACTACGAGCAGTACTTC. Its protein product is CSVGGTGGNYYEQYF.